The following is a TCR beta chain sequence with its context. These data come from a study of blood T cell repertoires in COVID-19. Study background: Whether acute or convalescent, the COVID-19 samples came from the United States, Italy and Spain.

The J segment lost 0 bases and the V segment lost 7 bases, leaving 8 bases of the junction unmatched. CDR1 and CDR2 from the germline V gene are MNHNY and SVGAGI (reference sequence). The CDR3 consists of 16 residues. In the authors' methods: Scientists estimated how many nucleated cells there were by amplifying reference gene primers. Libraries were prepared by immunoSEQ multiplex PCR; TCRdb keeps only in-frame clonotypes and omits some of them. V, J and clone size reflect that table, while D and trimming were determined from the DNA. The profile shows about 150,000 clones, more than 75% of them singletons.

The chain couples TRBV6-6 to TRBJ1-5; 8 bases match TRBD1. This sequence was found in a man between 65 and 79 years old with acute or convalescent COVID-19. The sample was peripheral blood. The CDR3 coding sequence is TGTGCCAGCACCTTGGACAGGGATTATAGCAATCAGCCCCAGCATTTT. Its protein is CASTLDRDYSNQPQHF.